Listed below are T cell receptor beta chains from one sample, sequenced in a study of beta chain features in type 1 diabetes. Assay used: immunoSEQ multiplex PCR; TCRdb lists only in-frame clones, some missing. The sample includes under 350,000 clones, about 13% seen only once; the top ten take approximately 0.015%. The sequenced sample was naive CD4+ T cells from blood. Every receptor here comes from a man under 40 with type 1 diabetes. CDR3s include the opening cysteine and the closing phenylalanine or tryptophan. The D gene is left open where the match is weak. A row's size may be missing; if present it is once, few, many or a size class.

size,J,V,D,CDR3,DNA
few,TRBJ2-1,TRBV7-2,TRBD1,CASSLAGTDPSYNEQFF,TGTGCCAGCAGCTTAGCGGGGACAGATCCGTCCTACAATGAGCAGTTCTTC
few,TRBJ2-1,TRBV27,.,CASTLLGGRQFF,TGTGCCAGCACCCTACTAGGGGGTAGGCAGTTCTTC
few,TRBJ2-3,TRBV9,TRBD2,CASSVLAGGGFSTDTQYF,TGTGCCAGCAGCGTTCTAGCGGGAGGGGGGTTTAGCACAGATACGCAGTATTTT
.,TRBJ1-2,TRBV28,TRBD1,CASSSGQGGGYTF,TGTGCCAGCAGTTCGGGACAGGGGGGTGGCTACACCTTC
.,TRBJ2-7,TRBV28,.,CASRISLPSGSWVYEQYF,TGTGCCAGCAGAATATCCCTTCCCTCGGGGTCATGGGTTTACGAGCAGTACTTC
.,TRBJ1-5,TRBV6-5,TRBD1,CASRNRGSNQPQHF,TGTGCCAGCAGAAACAGGGGGAGCAATCAGCCCCAGCATTTT
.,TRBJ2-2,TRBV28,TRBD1,CASSYGQGLSYTGELFF,TGTGCCAGCAGTTATGGACAGGGTTTGAGTTACACCGGGGAGCTGTTTTTT
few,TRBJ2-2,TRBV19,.,CASSLNTGELFF,TGTGCCAGTAGTCTGAACACCGGGGAGCTGTTTTTT
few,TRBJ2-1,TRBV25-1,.,CASSLEDSRLNNEQFF,TGTGCCAGCAGTCTAGAGGACTCGAGACTCAACAATGAGCAGTTCTTC
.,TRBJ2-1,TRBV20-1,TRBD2,CSASGLAAFF,TGCAGTGCTTCTGGACTAGCGGCGTTCTTC
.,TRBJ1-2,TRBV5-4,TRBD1,CASKRTGLTGYTF,TGTGCCAGCAAGAGGACAGGGTTAACTGGCTACACCTTC
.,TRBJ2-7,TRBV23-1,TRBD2,CASRLWGRGSYEQYF,TGCGCCAGCAGGTTGTGGGGGAGGGGTTCCTACGAGCAGTACTTC